These 21 T cell receptor beta chains share one sample of origin, sequenced in a study of cytomegalovirus exposure and HLA in healthy donors. PCR employed 60 Vbeta and 13 Jbeta primers. The data were produced by immunoSEQ multiplex PCR, yet TCRdb's version contains in-frame clones alone and is incomplete. The sample yields fewer than 250,000 clones, around 79% seen once. The sample comprised PBMCs. All receptors derive from a woman aged 18-29 years in good health and CMV-seronegative.

The rearrangement uses TRBV28 and TRBJ1-1, with unresolved D. Deletions cut 4 bases from V and 2 bases from J, with 5 bases between. Germline CDR1 MDHEN, CDR2 SYDVKM. The CDR3 contains 12 residues. CDR3 region: CASSSVNTEAFF. Here the CDR3 DNA reads TGTGCCAGCAGTTCCGTAAACACTGAAGCTTTCTTT.

The V and J genes are TRBV5-6 and TRBJ1-2, with D possibly TRBD1 on 6 matching bases. Trimming cost V 0 bases and J 0 bases, with 9 bases left between them. The CDR3 loop spans 15 amino acids. Germline CDR1 and CDR2: SGHDT and YYEEEE. The CDR3 reads CASSLAPGANYGYTF. The DNA for the CDR3 is TGTGCCAGCAGCTTGGCCCCAGGGGCTAACTATGGCTACACCTTC.

In regard to this clone: One end of the junction does not line up with germline, which may come from a read error. The rearrangement uses TRBV7-9 and TRBJ1-6; no clear D. The length of the CDR3 is 17 residues. The V gene's germline CDR1 is SEHNR and CDR2 FQNEAQ (reference sequence). The CDR3 sequence is CSSSLSPPGIRDSPLHF. Written as DNA, the CDR3 is TGTTCCAGCAGCTTATCCCCCCCGGGAATAAGGGATTCACCCCTCCACTTT.

This sequence joins TRBV11-2 and TRBJ2-2, with TRBD1 matching over 8 bases. Germline V gene data show CDR1 as SGHAT and CDR2 as FQNNGV. V lost 4 bases, J lost 4 bases, and 14 bases stayed unmatched. The length of the CDR3 is 18 residues. The CDR3 loop is CASSYTAPGQDFTGELFF. The CDR3 nucleotides read TGTGCCAGCAGCTATACCGCACCGGGACAGGATTTCACCGGGGAGCTGTTTTTT.

In its sample, this clone was seen once. The chain employs TRBV2 and TRBJ2-7, with TRBD2 matching over 10 bases. This CDR3 has 15 residues. Germline V gene data show CDR1 as SNHLY and CDR2 as FYNNEI. Trimming at V came to 7 bases and at J to 0 bases, leaving 6 bases not matched to a gene. The CDR3 region is CASTSLAGPSYEQYF. CDR3 nucleotides: TGTGCCAGCACTTCACTAGCGGGGCCCTCCTACGAGCAGTACTTC.

The rearrangement joins TRBV2 to TRBJ2-1; 7 nucleotides align to TRBD1. This CDR3 spans 11 amino acids. The germline V gene has CDR1 SNHLY and CDR2 FYNNEI. V shed 5 bases, J shed 10 bases, and the junction held 2 bases outside the gene matches. The CDR3 protein is CASSTGAEQFF. CDR3 DNA: TGTGCCAGCAGTACAGGGGCGGAGCAGTTCTTC.

The chain joins TRBV7-2 to TRBJ2-5; TRBD1 is a possible D gene (6 bases). CDR1 is SGHTA, CDR2 FQGNSA, per germline. CDR3 length: 14 residues. The V and J ends lost 5 bases and 5 bases respectively, with 15 bases between them. The CDR3 DNA reads as TGTGCCAGCAGCCCCAACCAGGGGCGGGAGACCCAGTACTTC. Translating it yields CASSPNQGRETQYF.

This clone came up once. V is TRBV19 and J is TRBJ2-2; tentative D call: TRBD2 (6 bases). The V end was cut by 6 bases, the J end by 3 bases, with 17 bases between. In germline, CDR1 is LNHDA, CDR2 SQIVND (reference sequence). The CDR3 is 16 residues long. CDR3 amino acids: CASRPPAGGYTGELFF. CDR3 coding DNA: TGTGCCAGTAGGCCCCCCGCCGGGGGATACACCGGGGAGCTGTTTTTT.

V gene TRBV19 combines with J gene TRBJ2-2, with TRBD1 matching over 8 bases. CDR1 and CDR2 from the germline V gene are LNHDA and SQIVND (reference sequence). V shed 5 bases, J shed 4 bases, and the junction held 9 bases outside the gene matches. The CDR3 totals 16 residues. Here the CDR3 DNA reads TGTGCCAGTAGTCCTCAGGGGGCGAGGTCCACCGGGGAGCTGTTTTTT. This codes for CASSPQGARSTGELFF.

The chain is built from TRBV30 and TRBJ1-2, with unresolved D. V dropped 4 bases and J dropped 8 bases, with 20 bases sitting between them. Germline values: CDR1 GTSNPN, CDR2 SVGIG (reference sequence). This CDR3 is 14 amino acids long. In nucleotides, the CDR3 is TGTGCCTGGACCGACGCGGGCAGGTACCGGGGCTACACCTTC. It yields the protein CAWTDAGRYRGYTF.

This chain uses TRBV9 with TRBJ2-5, with TRBD2 identical over 11 bases. The CDR3 contains 16 residues. V shed 0 bases and J 4 bases; nucleotides not matched to a gene: 5. Germline V gene data show CDR1 as SGDLS and CDR2 as YYNGEE. The CDR3 protein is CASSVGIAGGGETQYF. The DNA for the CDR3 is TGTGCCAGCAGCGTAGGGATAGCGGGAGGGGGAGAGACCCAGTACTTC.

J is TRBJ1-1 and V is TRBV4-1; 7 bases line up with TRBD1. The V segment lost 2 bases and the J segment 5 bases; nucleotides outside the gene matches: 2. The CDR3 sequence is 13 residues long. Germline CDR1 reads MGHRA; CDR2 reads YSYEKL. The CDR3 loop is CASSQRGLTEAFF. Here the CDR3 DNA reads TGCGCCAGCAGCCAAAGGGGGCTTACTGAAGCTTTCTTT.

This chain links TRBV27 with TRBJ2-1, with 9 nucleotides matching TRBD2. The CDR3 consists of 17 residues. V was clipped by 5 bases and J by 9 bases; unmatched bases: 17. Germline lookup yields CDR1 MNHEY and CDR2 SMNVEV (reference sequence). DNA of the CDR3: TGTGCCAGCAGTAGGGGGACTAGCTCAACCGCCCCATTTGAGCAGTTCTTC. It encodes CASSRGTSSTAPFEQFF.

The chain joins TRBV5-1 to TRBJ2-1; 7 bases align to TRBD1. This CDR3 region has 16 residues. With V trimmed by 4 bases and J by 3 bases, 10 bases remained unmatched. CDR1 and CDR2 (germline): SGHRS, YFSETQ. The CDR3 sequence: CASSAQTGKGYNEQFF. The CDR3 coding sequence is TGCGCCAGCAGCGCCCAGACAGGGAAGGGCTACAATGAGCAGTTCTTC.

This rearrangement joins TRBV27 to TRBJ2-1, with 8 bases that match TRBD2. The germline V gene encodes CDR1 MNHEY and CDR2 SMNVEV (reference sequence). V lost 2 bases, J lost 14 bases, and 8 bases stayed unmatched. There are 13 residues in the CDR3. In nucleotides, the CDR3 is TGTGCCAGCAGTTTAGTAGCGGGACGCGAGGAGTTCTTC. Its translation is CASSLVAGREEFF.

The chain links TRBV19 to TRBJ1-1, with 8 positions matching TRBD1. The germline V gene encodes CDR1 LNHDA and CDR2 SQIVND (reference sequence). Trimming cost V 8 bases and J 1 base; bases outside gene matches: 6. The CDR3 is 14 amino acids. The CDR3 nucleotides are TGTGCCAGTGATGACAGGGGTCGGAACACTGAAGCTTTCTTT. This gives the protein CASDDRGRNTEAFF.

V and J are TRBV5-1 and TRBJ2-3, with TRBD2 identical over 10 bases. There are 15 residues in the CDR3. Unmatched junction bases numbered 5, after V lost 3 bases and J lost 4 bases. CDR1 is SGHRS and CDR2 is YFSETQ in the germline V gene. CDR3 sequence: CASSWASGGADTQYF. For the CDR3, the DNA is TGCGCCAGCAGCTGGGCTAGCGGGGGTGCAGATACGCAGTATTTT.

V gene TRBV7-3 combines with J gene TRBJ1-1; D perhaps matches TRBD1 (5 bases). The germline V and J ends were trimmed by 2 bases and 4 bases, with 8 bases remaining between them. The CDR3 contains 13 residues. Germline CDR1 SGHTA, CDR2 FQGTGA. CDR3 sequence reads: CASSLPGVTEAFF. As DNA, the CDR3 is TGTGCCAGCAGCTTACCGGGGGTCACTGAAGCTTTCTTT.

The CDR3 loop reads CASSTTSGGHNEQFF. The CDR3, as DNA: TGCGCCAGCAGCACTACTAGCGGAGGTCACAATGAGCAGTTCTTC. The chain employs TRBV5-1 and TRBJ2-1; 8 bases line up with TRBD2. The germline gives CDR1 SGHRS, CDR2 YFSETQ. CDR3 size: 15 residues. V shed 4 bases and J 5 bases; nucleotides not matched to a gene: 8.

This chain connects TRBV5-1 to TRBJ2-7, with 11 bases identical to TRBD2. CDR3 size: 14 residues. The V and J ends lost 4 bases and 7 bases, in that order; junction bases with no gene match: 7. CDR1 SGHRS and CDR2 YFSETQ come from the germline V gene. Here the CDR3 reads CASSEIAGGPEQYF. The DNA for the CDR3 is TGCGCCAGCAGCGAGATAGCGGGGGGGCCTGAGCAGTACTTC.

The chain combines TRBV19 with TRBJ1-1; the match to TRBD1 covers 11 bases. Germline CDR1 is LNHDA and CDR2 is SQIVND (reference sequence). This CDR3 contains 15 residues. The trim removed 3 bases at V and 5 bases at J, leaving 5 bases unmatched. In DNA form, the CDR3 reads TGTGCCAGTAGTATTTGGACAGGGGGCAATACTGAAGCTTTCTTT. Amino acid sequence: CASSIWTGGNTEAFF.